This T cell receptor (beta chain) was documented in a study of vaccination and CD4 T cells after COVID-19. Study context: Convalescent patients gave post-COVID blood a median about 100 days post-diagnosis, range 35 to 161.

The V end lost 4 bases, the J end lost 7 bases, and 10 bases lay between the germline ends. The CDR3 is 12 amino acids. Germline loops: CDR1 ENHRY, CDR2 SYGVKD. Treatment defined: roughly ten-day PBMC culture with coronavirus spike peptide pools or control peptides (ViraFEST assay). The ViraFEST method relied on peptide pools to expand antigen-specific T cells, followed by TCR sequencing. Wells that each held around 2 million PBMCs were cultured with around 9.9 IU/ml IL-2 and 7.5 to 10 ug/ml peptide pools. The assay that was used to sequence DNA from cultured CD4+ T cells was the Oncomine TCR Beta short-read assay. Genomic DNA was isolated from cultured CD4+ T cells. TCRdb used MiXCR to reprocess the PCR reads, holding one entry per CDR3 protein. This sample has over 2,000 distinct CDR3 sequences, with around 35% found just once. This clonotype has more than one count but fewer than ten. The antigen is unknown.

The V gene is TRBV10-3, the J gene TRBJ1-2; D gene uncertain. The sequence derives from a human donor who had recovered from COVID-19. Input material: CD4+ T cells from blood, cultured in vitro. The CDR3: CAISGLTGGYTF. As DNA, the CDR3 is TGTGCCATCAGTGGTTTGACGGGTGGCTACACCTTC.